The 3 T cell receptor beta chains given below trace back to one sample, sequenced in a study of T-cell reconstitution after alpha-beta-depleted transplantation in children. The library targeted TCRbeta and was prepared with unique molecular identifiers. MiXCR was run by TCRdb on the PCR reads, yielding one entry per CDR3 protein. The repertoire includes about 600,000 distinct CDR3 sequences, roughly 13% of them detected once, and 2% to 2.5% sits in the top ten. Specimen: PBMCs, mostly from graft donor cells, collected 360 days after TCRalphabeta/CD19-depleted stem cell transplant. The origin of the receptors is a male patient aged 5 to 17 who had a stem cell transplant for acute myeloid leukemia, so the T cells may come from the graft donor.

Note on this clonotype: A clone one base away is much larger, so this may be a read error. The V call is TRBV27, the J call TRBJ2-1, with D possibly being TRBD1 (5 bases). V dropped 5 bases and J dropped 4 bases, with 15 bases sitting between them. Per germline, CDR1 MNHEY and CDR2 SMNVEV (reference sequence). The CDR3 totals 15 residues. The CDR3 nucleotides are TGTGCCAGCAGTGACAGAGAGGCGACTTACAATGAGCAGTTCTTC. Translating gives CASSDREATYNEQFF.

This clonotype occurred a few times. The rearrangement joins TRBV7-2 to TRBJ2-5; 12 bases align to TRBD2. The germline gives CDR1 SGHTA, CDR2 FQGNSA. Trimming took 3 bases from V and 5 from J; bases not matched to a gene: 4. This CDR3 comprises 15 residues. The CDR3 protein is CASSFRLAGAETQYF. CDR3 bases: TGTGCCAGCAGCTTCAGACTAGCGGGAGCCGAGACCCAGTACTTC.

The chain employs TRBV6-2 or TRBV6-3 and TRBJ2-7, with D perhaps matching TRBD1 (6 bases). V gave up 0 bases and J gave up 3 bases, with 24 bases separating them. Looked up from germline, CDR1 is MNHEY and CDR2 is SVGEGT. The CDR3 runs 19 residues. This chain's CDR3 is CASSYSMTATGKWFYEQYF. Here the CDR3 DNA reads TGTGCCAGCAGTTACTCGATGACAGCCACAGGGAAATGGTTCTACGAGCAGTACTTC.